This T cell receptor beta chain comes out of a study of blood T cell repertoires in COVID-19. Study at large: Spain, Italy and the United States supplied samples that represented acute and convalescent COVID-19. From T cells, B-cell-depleted T cells, or PBMCs came the material, which was cDNA or gDNA.

Authors' processing steps: Estimated nucleated cell counts came from reference gene primer amplification. Produced via immunoSEQ multiplex PCR; TCRdb's table is partial and in-frame only. The V and J calls and clone size are taken from that table; D and trimming were inferred from the DNA. The sample contains around 140,000 clones, almost 85% of which appear only once. Per germline, CDR1 SQVTM and CDR2 ANQGSEA. Trimming left V 7 bases short and J 9 bases short, with 21 bases between. This CDR3 comprises 13 residues. The receptor's source is a human donor with acute or convalescent COVID-19. The donor label of this sample is uncertain. The V and J genes are TRBV29-1 and TRBJ2-5; a possible D gene is TRBD2 (5 bases). The sequenced material came from peripheral blood. The CDR3 coding sequence is TGCAGCGGGACTGAACCCCCTATCTGGGCCCAGTACTTC. It specifies CSGTEPPIWAQYF.